Below, 14 T cell receptor beta chains from the same sample are listed, as sequenced in a study of STAT3 mutations in large granular lymphocyte leukemia. Study results and limitations: Every T-cell large granular lymphocyte leukemia patient had at least one immunodominant TCR beta clonotype.

Measured with immunoSEQ multiplex PCR; TCRdb has only the in-frame clones, and not every one. The sample includes fewer than 2,500 clones, over 20% seen only once; the top ten take about three quarters. Their cognate antigens are unknown. What was sequenced was peripheral blood mononuclear cells. These receptors were taken from a man aged 55 to 70 with T-cell large granular lymphocyte leukemia. Some clones in this sample may be carry-over from other donors' samples.

This clone was picked up a small number of times. The chain carries TRBV7-9 and TRBJ1-1; TRBD1 agrees at 8 bases. V was pared by 5 bases and J by 0 bases, with 5 bases of the junction left unmatched. This CDR3 spans 15 amino acids. The germline CDR1 and CDR2 sequences are SEHNR and FQNEAQ (reference sequence). CDR3 amino acids: CASSPRGQVNTEAFF. CDR3 bases: TGTGCCAGCAGCCCAAGGGGACAGGTGAACACTGAAGCTTTCTTT.

The table lists this clone with a few counts. This chain connects TRBV9 to TRBJ2-3; maybe TRBD2 (5 bases). Looked up from germline, CDR1 is SGDLS and CDR2 is YYNGEE. The CDR3 sequence is 13 residues long. The V end was cut by 1 base, the J end by 9 bases, with 12 bases between. The CDR3 sequence is CASSVTGVGTQYF. CDR3 coding DNA: TGTGCCAGCAGCGTAACCGGGGTGGGGACGCAGTATTTT.

This chain links TRBV7-2 with TRBJ2-7; no reliable D call. Trimming took off 1 base at V and 6 bases at J, with 10 bases between the two ends. From germline, CDR1 is SGHTA and CDR2 FQGNSA. The CDR3 covers 13 residues. CDR3 loop: CASSLVVGIEQYV. As DNA, the CDR3 is TGTGCCAGCAGCTTAGTCGTGGGTATCGAGCAGTACGTC.

This clone showed up just once. The CDR3, as DNA: TGTGCCAGCAGCTTAAAGGATAACACAGATACGCAGTATTTT. Encoded protein: CASSLKDNTDTQYF. J is TRBJ2-3 and V is TRBV7-9; unclear D gene. The germline V and J ends were trimmed by 2 bases and 2 bases, with 8 bases remaining between them. This CDR3 contains 14 residues. Germline V lookup: CDR1 SEHNR, CDR2 FQNEAQ (reference sequence).

This clone was counted between two and nine times. The gene calls are TRBV29-1 and TRBJ1-2; TRBD1 matches 10 bases. This CDR3 has 11 amino acids. With V trimmed by 8 bases and J by 8 bases, 5 bases remained unmatched. Germline assignment: CDR1 SQVTM and CDR2 ANQGSEA. For the CDR3, the DNA is TGCAGCTACGGGACAGGGGTCGGCTACACCTTC. Translation gives CSYGTGVGYTF.

The V gene is TRBV2, the J gene TRBJ1-6; D might be TRBD1 (5 bases). This CDR3 region has 13 residues. CDR1 and CDR2 from the germline V gene are SNHLY and FYNNEI. Trimming removed 8 bases at V and 6 bases at J, with 11 bases between. CDR3: CASHAGLNSPLHF. The CDR3 DNA follows: TGTGCCAGCCACGCGGGACTTAATTCACCCCTCCACTTT.

This chain links TRBV7-9 with TRBJ1-4, with 10 bases lining up with TRBD1. Trimming cost V 6 bases and J 7 bases; bases outside gene matches: 2. From germline, CDR1 is SEHNR and CDR2 FQNEAQ (reference sequence). The CDR3 runs to 13 residues. The CDR3 is CASSRTGGEKLFF. The DNA of the CDR3 is TGTGCCAGCAGTCGGACAGGGGGTGAAAAACTGTTTTTT.

The chain is built from TRBV2 and TRBJ2-7; TRBD1 is a possible D gene (5 bases). Germline assignment: CDR1 SNHLY and CDR2 FYNNEI. This CDR3 spans 10 amino acids. Trimming cost V 8 bases and J 7 bases, with 9 bases left between them. The CDR3 DNA follows: TGTGCCAGCGGAGACAGTGAGCAGTACTTC. Protein sequence: CASGDSEQYF.

This chain links TRBV29-1 with TRBJ2-1; 12 nucleotides match TRBD2. The germline V gene has CDR1 SQVTM and CDR2 ANQGSEA. J was trimmed by 4 bases and V by 7 bases; bases with no gene match: 8. The CDR3 runs 15 residues. The CDR3 DNA is TGCAGCGCTGTACTAGCGGGGGGTAGATACAATGAGCAGTTCTTC. The encoded protein is CSAVLAGGRYNEQFF.

The gene calls are TRBV4-3 and TRBJ2-5, with TRBD2 matching 8 bases. J was trimmed by 3 bases and V by 1 base; bases with no gene match: 25. CDR1 LGHNA and CDR2 YSLEER come from the germline V gene. The CDR3 is 22 amino acids. This chain's CDR3 is CASSQGFPAPGRTAGVKETQYF. Written as DNA, the CDR3 is TGCGCCAGCAGCCAAGGATTCCCGGCACCCGGTCGGACAGCGGGGGTCAAAGAGACCCAGTACTTC.

This clone turned up a few times. V is TRBV6-5 and J is TRBJ1-2; a possible D gene is TRBD1 (6 bases). V shed 4 bases and J shed 7 bases, with 16 bases lying between them. The CDR3 runs to 14 residues. Germline V lookup: CDR1 MNHEY, CDR2 SVGAGI. The CDR3 DNA is TGTGCCAGCAGTTCCAAAAACGCCAGGGGTGGCTACACCTTC. Translation gives CASSSKNARGGYTF.

This clone was counted only a few times. The CDR3, as DNA: TGTGCCAGCAGTCCCTTATTGTCGGGCAAGTTTCAGCCCCAGCATTTT. Translated: CASSPLLSGKFQPQHF. The gene calls are TRBV28 and TRBJ1-5; no clear D gene. The CDR3 extends over 16 amino acids. CDR1 MDHEN and CDR2 SYDVKM come from the germline V gene. Trimming took off 5 bases at V and 6 bases at J, with 20 bases between the two ends.

The chain joins TRBV7-9 to TRBJ1-2, with a weak D call TRBD1 (6 bases). V lost 4 bases and J 4 bases, leaving 10 bases between the germline ends. Germline CDR1 is SEHNR and CDR2 is FQNEAQ (reference sequence). The CDR3 runs 13 residues. The CDR3 loop reads CASSSTGSYGYTF. The DNA of the CDR3 is TGTGCCAGCAGCTCCACAGGGTCCTATGGCTACACCTTC.

This clone showed up just a few times. This rearrangement joins TRBV30 to TRBJ1-5; D remains ambiguous. This CDR3 has 13 residues. Looked up from germline, CDR1 is GTSNPN and CDR2 is SVGIG (reference sequence). V shed 0 bases and J shed 3 bases, with 6 bases lying between them. The CDR3 DNA is TGTGCCTGGAGTGTACAGCTCAATCAGCCCCAGCATTTT. As protein: CAWSVQLNQPQHF.